The entry that follows covers one TCR beta chain sequence. This entry belongs to a study of blood T cell repertoires in COVID-19. Study background: Italy, Spain and the United States were the sources of the convalescent and acute COVID-19 samples. The analysed material was cDNA or gDNA that came from T cells, B-cell-depleted T cells, or PBMCs.

Germline V lookup: CDR1 LGHDT, CDR2 YNNKEL (reference sequence). The CDR3 is made up of 15 amino acids. Trimming pared 4 bases from V and 5 bases from J, leaving 17 bases between. In the authors' methods: Using reference gene primer amplification, nucleated cell counts were estimated. Method: immunoSEQ multiplex PCR; TCRdb's copy keeps in-frame clones and lacks some. The DNA was the basis for D and trimming; V, J and clone size are from that table. The sample lists under 300,000 clones, about 89% occurring once. This receptor was obtained from a man aged 50-60 years with acute or convalescent COVID-19. The V call is TRBV3-1 (or the pseudogene TRBV3-2), the J call TRBJ2-5; tentative D call: TRBD2 (5 bases). Sequencing was carried out using peripheral blood. The CDR3 here is CASSPRLGSGETQYF. Written as DNA, the CDR3 is TGTGCCAGCAGCCCACGCCTTGGGAGCGGCGAGACCCAGTACTTC.